The subject of this entry is one TCR beta chain. CDR1 and CDR2 (germline): MDHEN, SYDVKM. The CDR3 consists of 13 residues. V gave up 6 bases and J gave up 2 bases; unmatched junction bases: 4. The time point was: after trial treatment. Treatment reported: LDRT plus nivolumab, ipilimumab, low-dose cyclophosphamide and aspirin (RACIN trial). TRAV- and TRBV-specific primers primed first-strand cDNA, covering alpha and beta chains. The authors ran approximately 20 PCR cycles to amplify TCRs with a constant-region primer and V-primer adapter. TCRdb recomputed calls from the reads with MiXCR, one row per CDR3 protein. The sample has about 84,000 distinct CDR3 sequences, less than 20% seen once. The source of the sample is a study of low-dose radiotherapy and immunotherapy resistance in tumors. Across the whole study: Every two weeks patients got nivolumab 240 mg flat dose, plus ipilimumab 1 mg/kg every six weeks, intravenously. Patients took 300 mg oral aspirin daily for four cycles from cycle 1 day 1.

J is TRBJ2-7 and V is TRBV28; 7 positions agree with TRBD2. The sequencing here drew on PBMCs, taken after low-dose radiotherapy plus immunotherapy. The receptor comes from a male donor with prostate cancer. The CDR3 DNA is TGTGCCAGCAGCCTAGCGGTAACCTACGAGCAGTACTTC. It specifies CASSLAVTYEQYF.